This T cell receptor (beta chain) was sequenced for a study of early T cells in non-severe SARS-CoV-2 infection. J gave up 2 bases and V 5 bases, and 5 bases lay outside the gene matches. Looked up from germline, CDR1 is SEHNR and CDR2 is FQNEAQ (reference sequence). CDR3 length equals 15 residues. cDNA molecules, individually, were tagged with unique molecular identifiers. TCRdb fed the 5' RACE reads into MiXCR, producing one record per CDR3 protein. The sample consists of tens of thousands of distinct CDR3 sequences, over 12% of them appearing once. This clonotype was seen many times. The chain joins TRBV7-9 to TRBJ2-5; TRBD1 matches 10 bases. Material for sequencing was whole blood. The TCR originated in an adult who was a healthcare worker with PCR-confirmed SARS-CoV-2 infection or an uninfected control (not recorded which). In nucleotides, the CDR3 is TGTGCCAGCAGCCTGGACAGGGGGGATCAAGAGACCCAGTACTTC. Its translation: CASSLDRGDQETQYF.